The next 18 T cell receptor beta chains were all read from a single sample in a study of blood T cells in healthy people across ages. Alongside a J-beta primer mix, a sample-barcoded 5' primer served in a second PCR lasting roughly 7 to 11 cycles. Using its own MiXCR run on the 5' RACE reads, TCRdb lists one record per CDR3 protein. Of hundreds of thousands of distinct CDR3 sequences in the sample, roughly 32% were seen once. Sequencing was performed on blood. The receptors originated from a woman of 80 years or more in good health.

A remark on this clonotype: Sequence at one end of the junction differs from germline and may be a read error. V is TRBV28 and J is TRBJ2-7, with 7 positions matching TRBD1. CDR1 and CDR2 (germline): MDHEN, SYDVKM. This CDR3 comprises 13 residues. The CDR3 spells CVSGMGQTYEQYF. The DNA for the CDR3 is TGTGTCAGCGGAATGGGACAGACCTACGAGCAGTACTTC.

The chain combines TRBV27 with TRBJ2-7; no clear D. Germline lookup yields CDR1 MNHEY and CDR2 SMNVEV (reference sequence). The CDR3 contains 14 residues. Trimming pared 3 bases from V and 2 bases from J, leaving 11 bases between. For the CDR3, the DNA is TGTGCCAGCAGTTTGTCTTCCATCCCCTACGAGCAGTACTTC. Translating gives CASSLSSIPYEQYF.

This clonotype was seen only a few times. The CDR3 region has the DNA TGTGCCTGGGGTGGGGGACCCTACGAGCAGTACTTC. The encoded protein is CAWGGGPYEQYF. The chain uses TRBV30 and TRBJ2-7, with D possibly being TRBD1 or TRBD2 (5 bases each). Germline V lookup: CDR1 GTSNPN, CDR2 SVGIG (reference sequence). The CDR3 is 12 residues long. Deletions cut 5 bases from V and 2 bases from J, with 10 bases between. The variable domain in full, with the rest retrieved from reference TRBV30 and TRBJ2-7, is SQTIHQWPATLVQPVGSPLSLECTVEGTSNPNLYWYRQAAGRGLQLLFYSVGIGQISSEVPQNLSASRPQDRQFILSSKKLLLSDSGFYLCAWGGGPYEQYFGPGTRLTVT.

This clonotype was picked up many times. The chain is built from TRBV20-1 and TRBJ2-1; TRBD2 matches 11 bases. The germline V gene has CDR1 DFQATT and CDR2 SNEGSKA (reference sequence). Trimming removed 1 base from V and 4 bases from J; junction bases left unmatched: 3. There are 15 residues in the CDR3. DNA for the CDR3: TGCAGTGCTAGAGTAGCGGGGGGGCGGTACAATGAGCAGTTCTTC. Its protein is CSARVAGGRYNEQFF.

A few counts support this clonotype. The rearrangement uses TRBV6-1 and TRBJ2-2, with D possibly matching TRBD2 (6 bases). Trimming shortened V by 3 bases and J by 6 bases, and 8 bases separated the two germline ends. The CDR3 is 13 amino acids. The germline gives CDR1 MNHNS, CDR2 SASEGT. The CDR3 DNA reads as TGTGCCAGCAGTGACTCTAGCGCCGGGGAGCTGTTTTTT. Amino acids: CASSDSSAGELFF.

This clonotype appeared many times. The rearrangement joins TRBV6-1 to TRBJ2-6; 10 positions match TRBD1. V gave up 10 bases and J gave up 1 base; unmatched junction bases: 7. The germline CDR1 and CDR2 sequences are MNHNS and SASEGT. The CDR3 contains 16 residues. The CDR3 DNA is TGTGCCAACTCGCCGGACAGGGGGTCTGGGGCCAACGTCCTGACTTTC. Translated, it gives CANSPDRGSGANVLTF.

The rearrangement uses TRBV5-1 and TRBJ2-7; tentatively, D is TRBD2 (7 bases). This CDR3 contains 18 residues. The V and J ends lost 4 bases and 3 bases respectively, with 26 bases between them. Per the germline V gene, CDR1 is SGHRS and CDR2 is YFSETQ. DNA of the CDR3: TGCGCCAGCAGCCGATTCATTGGACGGGGGGCGAACGGCTACGAGCAGTACTTC. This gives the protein CASSRFIGRGANGYEQYF.

CDR3 bases: TGTGCCAGCAGTCAGTCCCCAAACGTTTACGAGCAGTACTTC. Its protein product is CASSQSPNVYEQYF. This chain connects TRBV28 to TRBJ2-7; no reliable D call. The germline CDR1 and CDR2 sequences are MDHEN and SYDVKM. The CDR3 sequence is 14 residues long. The ends were cut back, 5 bases at V and 4 bases at J, with 15 bases in the middle.

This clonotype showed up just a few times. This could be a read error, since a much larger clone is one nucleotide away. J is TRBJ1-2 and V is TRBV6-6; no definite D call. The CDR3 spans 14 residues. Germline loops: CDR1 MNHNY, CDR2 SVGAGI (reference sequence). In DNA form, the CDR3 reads TGTGCCAGCAGCTACTCTCCGGGTGACTATGGCTACACCTTC. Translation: CASSYSPGDYGYTF.

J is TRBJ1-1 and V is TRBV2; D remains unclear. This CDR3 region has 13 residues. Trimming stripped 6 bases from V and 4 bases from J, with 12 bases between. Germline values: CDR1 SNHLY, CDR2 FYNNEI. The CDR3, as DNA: TGTGCCAGCAGCCGGACGGAAAGCACTGAAGCTTTCTTT. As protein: CASSRTESTEAFF.

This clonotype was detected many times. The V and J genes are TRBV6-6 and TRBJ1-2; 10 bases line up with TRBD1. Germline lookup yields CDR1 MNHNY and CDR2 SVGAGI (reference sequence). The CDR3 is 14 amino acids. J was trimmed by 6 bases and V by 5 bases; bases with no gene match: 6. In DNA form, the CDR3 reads TGTGCCAGCAGTCAGGGACAGGGGTTTGATGGCTACACCTTC. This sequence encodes CASSQGQGFDGYTF.

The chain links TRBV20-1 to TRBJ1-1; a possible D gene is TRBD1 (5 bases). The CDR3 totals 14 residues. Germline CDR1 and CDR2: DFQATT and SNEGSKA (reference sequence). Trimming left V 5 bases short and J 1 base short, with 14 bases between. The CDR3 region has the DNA TGCAGTGCTCGCCCCATGACAGAGAACACTGAAGCTTTCTTT. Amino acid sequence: CSARPMTENTEAFF.

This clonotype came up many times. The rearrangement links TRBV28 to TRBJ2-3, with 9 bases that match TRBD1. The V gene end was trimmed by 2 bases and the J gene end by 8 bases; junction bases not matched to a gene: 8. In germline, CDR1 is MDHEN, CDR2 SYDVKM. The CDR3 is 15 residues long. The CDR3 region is CASSLPGTGRGTQYF. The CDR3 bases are TGTGCCAGCAGTTTACCCGGGACAGGGAGGGGTACGCAGTATTTT.

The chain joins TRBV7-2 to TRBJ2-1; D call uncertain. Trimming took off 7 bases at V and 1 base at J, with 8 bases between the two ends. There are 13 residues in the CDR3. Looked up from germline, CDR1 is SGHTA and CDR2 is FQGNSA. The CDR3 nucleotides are TGTGCCAGCACCTCAATGTCCTACAATGAGCAGTTCTTC. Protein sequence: CASTSMSYNEQFF.

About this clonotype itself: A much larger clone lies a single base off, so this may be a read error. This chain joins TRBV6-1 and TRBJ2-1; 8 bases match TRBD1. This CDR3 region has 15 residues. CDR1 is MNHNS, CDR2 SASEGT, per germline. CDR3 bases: TGTGCCAGCAGTGCGACAGGGGTGTTCTACGATGAGCAGTTCTTC. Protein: CASSATGVFYDEQFF.

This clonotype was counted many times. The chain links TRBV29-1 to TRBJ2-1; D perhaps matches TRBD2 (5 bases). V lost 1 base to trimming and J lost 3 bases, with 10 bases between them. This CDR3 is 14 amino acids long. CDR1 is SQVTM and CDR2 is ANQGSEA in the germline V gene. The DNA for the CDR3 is TGCAGCGTTGAAGGCTCAGGAGGCTACAATGAGCAGTTCTTC. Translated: CSVEGSGGYNEQFF.

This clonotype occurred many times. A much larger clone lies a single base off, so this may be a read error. The CDR3 DNA reads as TGCAGTGCTGTTAGGATAGCGGGGAAGAATGAGCAGTACTTC. It codes for CSAVRIAGKNEQYF. This chain connects TRBV20-1 to TRBJ2-5; 8 bases match TRBD2. The germline V gene encodes CDR1 DFQATT and CDR2 SNEGSKA (reference sequence). This CDR3 comprises 14 residues. V dropped 5 bases and J dropped 11; count of bases not matched to a gene: 16.

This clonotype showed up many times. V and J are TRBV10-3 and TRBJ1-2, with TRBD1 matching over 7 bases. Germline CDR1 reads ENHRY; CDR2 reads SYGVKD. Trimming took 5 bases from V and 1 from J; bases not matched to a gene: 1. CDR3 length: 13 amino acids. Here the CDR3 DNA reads TGTGCCATCAGTAGGGACAGTAACTATGGCTACACCTTC. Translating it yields CAISRDSNYGYTF.